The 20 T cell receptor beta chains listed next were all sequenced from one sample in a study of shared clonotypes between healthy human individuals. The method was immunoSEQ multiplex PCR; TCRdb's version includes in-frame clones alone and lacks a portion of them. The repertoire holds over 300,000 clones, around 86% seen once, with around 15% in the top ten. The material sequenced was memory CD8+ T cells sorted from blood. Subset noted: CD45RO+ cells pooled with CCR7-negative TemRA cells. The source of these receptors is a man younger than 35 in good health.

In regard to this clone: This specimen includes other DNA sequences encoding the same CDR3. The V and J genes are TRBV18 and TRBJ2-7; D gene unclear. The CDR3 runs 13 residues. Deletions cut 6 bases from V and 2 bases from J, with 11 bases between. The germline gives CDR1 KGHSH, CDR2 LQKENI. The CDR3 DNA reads TGTGCCAGCTCTCCGGACGGAACCTACGAGCAGTACTTC. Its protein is CASSPDGTYEQYF.

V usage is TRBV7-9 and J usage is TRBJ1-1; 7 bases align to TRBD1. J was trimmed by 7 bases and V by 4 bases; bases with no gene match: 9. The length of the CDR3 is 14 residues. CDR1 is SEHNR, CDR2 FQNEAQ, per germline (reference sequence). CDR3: CASSYRGYADEAFF. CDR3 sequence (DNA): TGTGCCAGCAGCTACAGGGGTTATGCGGATGAAGCTTTCTTT.

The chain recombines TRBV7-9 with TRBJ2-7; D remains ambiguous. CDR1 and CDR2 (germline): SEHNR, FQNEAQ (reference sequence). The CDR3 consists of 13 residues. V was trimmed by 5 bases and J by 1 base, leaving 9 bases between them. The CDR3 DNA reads TGTGCCAGCAGCAATCCAGGTTCCTACGAGCAGTACTTC. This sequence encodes CASSNPGSYEQYF.

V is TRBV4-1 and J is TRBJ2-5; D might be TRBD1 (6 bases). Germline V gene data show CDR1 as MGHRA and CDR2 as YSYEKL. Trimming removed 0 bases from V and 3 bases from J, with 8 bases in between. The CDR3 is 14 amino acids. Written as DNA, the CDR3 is TGCGCCAGCAGCCAAGATCACAGGGAAGAGACCCAGTACTTC. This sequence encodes CASSQDHREETQYF.

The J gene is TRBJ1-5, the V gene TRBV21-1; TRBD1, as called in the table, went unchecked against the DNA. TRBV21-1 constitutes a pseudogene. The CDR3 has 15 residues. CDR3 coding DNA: TGTGCCAGCAGCAAAGGGGGCGGACGCAATCAGCCCCAGCATTTT. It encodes CASSKGGGRNQPQHF.

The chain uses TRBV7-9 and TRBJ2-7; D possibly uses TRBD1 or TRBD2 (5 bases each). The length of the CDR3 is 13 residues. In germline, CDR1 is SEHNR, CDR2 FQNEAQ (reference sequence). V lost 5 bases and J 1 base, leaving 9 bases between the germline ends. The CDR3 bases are TGTGCCAGCAGCCACTGGGGGTCCTACGAGCAGTACTTC. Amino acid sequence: CASSHWGSYEQYF.

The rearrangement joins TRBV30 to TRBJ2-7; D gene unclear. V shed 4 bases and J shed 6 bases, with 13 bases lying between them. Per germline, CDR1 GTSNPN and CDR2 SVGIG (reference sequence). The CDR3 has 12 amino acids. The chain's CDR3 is CAWTGLLREQYF. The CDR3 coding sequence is TGTGCCTGGACAGGTTTACTCCGCGAGCAGTACTTC.

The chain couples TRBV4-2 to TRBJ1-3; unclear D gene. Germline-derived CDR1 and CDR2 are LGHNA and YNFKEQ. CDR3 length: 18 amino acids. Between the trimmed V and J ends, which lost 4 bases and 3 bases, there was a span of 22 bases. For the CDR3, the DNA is TGTGCCAGCAGCCCCATCAGGTTGGATCCCTACGGTGGAAACACCATATATTTT. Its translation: CASSPIRLDPYGGNTIYF.

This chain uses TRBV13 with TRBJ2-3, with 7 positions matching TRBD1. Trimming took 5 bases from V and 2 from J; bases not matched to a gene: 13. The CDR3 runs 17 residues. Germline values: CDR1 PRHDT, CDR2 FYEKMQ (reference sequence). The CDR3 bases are TGTGCCAGCAGCACTTCGATGACAGGGTCCCTCACAGATACGCAGTATTTT. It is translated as CASSTSMTGSLTDTQYF.

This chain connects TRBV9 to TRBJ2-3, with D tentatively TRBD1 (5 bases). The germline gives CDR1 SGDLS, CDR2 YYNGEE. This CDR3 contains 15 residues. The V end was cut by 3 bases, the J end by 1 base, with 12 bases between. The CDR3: CASSGPVRGTDTQYF. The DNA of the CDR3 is TGTGCCAGCAGCGGCCCGGTCAGGGGCACAGATACGCAGTATTTT. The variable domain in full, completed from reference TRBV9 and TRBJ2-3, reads DSGVTQTPKHLITATGQRVTLRCSPRSGDLSVYWYQQSLDQGLQFLIQYYNGEERAKGNILERFSAQQFPDLHSELNLSSLELGDSALYFCASSGPVRGTDTQYFGPGTRLTVL.

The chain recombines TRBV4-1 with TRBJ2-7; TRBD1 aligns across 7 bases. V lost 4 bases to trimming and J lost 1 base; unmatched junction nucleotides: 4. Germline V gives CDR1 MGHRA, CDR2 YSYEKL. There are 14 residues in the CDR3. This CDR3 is CASSPNRGSYEQYF. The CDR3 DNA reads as TGCGCCAGCAGCCCGAACAGGGGATCCTACGAGCAGTACTTC.

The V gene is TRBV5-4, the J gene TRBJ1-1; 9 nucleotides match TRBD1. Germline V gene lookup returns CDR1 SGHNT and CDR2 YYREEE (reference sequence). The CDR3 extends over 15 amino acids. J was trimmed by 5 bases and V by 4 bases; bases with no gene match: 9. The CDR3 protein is CASSPETGGWTEAFF. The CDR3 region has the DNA TGTGCCAGCAGCCCCGAGACAGGGGGTTGGACTGAAGCTTTCTTT.

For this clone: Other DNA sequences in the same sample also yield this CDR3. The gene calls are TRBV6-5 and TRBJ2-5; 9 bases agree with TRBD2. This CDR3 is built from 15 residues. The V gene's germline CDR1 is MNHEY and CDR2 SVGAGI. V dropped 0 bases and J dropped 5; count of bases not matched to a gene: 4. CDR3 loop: CASSYSGLAGETQYF. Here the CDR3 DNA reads TGTGCCAGCAGTTACTCGGGACTAGCTGGTGAGACCCAGTACTTC.

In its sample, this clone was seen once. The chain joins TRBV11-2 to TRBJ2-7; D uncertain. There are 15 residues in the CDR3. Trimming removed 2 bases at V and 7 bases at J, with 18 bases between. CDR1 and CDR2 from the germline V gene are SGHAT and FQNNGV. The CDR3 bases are TGTGCCAGCAGCTTAATCGCCGGTGCTCTAGGTGAGCAGTACTTC. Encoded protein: CASSLIAGALGEQYF.

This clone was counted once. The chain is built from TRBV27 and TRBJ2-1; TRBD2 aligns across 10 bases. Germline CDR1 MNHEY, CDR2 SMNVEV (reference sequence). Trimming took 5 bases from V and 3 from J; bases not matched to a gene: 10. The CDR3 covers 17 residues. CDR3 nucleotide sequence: TGTGCCAGCAGTCCCCTCCTAGCGGGAGTAAACTACAATGAGCAGTTCTTC. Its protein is CASSPLLAGVNYNEQFF.

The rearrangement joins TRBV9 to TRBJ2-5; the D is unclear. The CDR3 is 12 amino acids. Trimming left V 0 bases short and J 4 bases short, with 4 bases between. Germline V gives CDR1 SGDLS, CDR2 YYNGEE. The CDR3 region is CASSVVVETQYF. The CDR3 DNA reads TGTGCCAGCAGCGTAGTGGTAGAGACCCAGTACTTC.

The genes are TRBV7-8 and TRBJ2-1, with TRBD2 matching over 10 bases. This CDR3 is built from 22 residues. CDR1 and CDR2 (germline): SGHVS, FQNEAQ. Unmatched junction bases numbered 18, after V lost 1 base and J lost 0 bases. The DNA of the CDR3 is TGTGCCAGCAGCTTAGGTTTCGGCGGGGCCGGAGCGGGGGGGCCCTCCTACAATGAGCAGTTCTTC. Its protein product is CASSLGFGGAGAGGPSYNEQFF. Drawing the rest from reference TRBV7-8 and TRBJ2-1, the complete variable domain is GAGVSQSPRYKVAKRGQDVALRCDPISGHVSLFWYQQALGQGPEFLTYFQNEAQLDKSGLPSDRFFAERPEGSVSTLKIQRTQQEDSAVYLCASSLGFGGAGAGGPSYNEQFFGPGTRLTVL.

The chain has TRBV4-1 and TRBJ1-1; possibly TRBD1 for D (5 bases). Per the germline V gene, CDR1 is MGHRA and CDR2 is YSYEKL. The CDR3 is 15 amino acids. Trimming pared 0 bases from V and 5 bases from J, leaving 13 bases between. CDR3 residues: CASSQDWGEGTEAFF. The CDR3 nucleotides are TGCGCCAGCAGCCAAGATTGGGGGGAAGGGACTGAAGCTTTCTTT.

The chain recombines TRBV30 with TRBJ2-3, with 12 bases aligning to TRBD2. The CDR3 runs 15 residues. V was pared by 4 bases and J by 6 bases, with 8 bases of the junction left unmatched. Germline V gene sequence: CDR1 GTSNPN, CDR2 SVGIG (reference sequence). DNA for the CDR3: TGTGCCTGGAACCTAGGACTAGCGGGAAGGGATACGCAGTATTTT. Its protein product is CAWNLGLAGRDTQYF. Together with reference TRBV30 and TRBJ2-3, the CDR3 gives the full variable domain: SQTIHQWPATLVQPVGSPLSLECTVEGTSNPNLYWYRQAAGRGLQLLFYSVGIGQISSEVPQNLSASRPQDRQFILSSKKLLLSDSGFYLCAWNLGLAGRDTQYFGPGTRLTVL.

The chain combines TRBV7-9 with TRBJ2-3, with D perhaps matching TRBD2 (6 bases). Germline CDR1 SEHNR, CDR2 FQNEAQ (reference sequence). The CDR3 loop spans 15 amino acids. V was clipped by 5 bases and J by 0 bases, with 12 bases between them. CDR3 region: CASSPKGTSTDTQYF. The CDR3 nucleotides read TGTGCCAGCAGCCCCAAGGGGACTAGCACAGATACGCAGTATTTT.